A selection of T cell receptor beta chains follows, all from one sample in a study of cytomegalovirus exposure and HLA in healthy donors. Method: immunoSEQ multiplex PCR; TCRdb's copy keeps in-frame clones and lacks some. The sample lists about 180,000 clones, around 82% seen once, with about 2.5% in the top ten. Sequencing was carried out using PBMCs. These receptors all come from a woman in her thirties in good health and CMV-seropositive. CDR3s include the opening cysteine and the closing phenylalanine or tryptophan. D genes are given only for firm matches. A row's size may be missing; if present it is once, few, many or a size class.

d_call j_call v_call clone_size cdr3_aa cdr3_nt
TRBD2 TRBJ2-2 TRBV13 NA CASSSEPAGGNTGELFF TGTGCCAGCAGCTCCGAGCCAGCGGGGGGGAACACCGGGGAGCTGTTTTTT
NA TRBJ1-5 TRBV25-1 NA CASSGTSGNQPQHF TGTGCCAGCAGCGGGACTTCGGGCAATCAGCCCCAGCATTTT
TRBD2 TRBJ2-2 TRBV5-1 NA CASRAGGLNTGELFF TGCGCCAGCAGGGCCGGGGGGTTGAACACCGGGGAGCTGTTTTTT
TRBD2 TRBJ2-7 TRBV5-1 few CASSPRTSGAYEQYF TGCGCCAGCAGCCCCCGGACTAGCGGGGCCTACGAGCAGTACTTC
TRBD2 TRBJ2-3 TRBV6-4 few CASSEGLAGGTDTQYF TGTGCCAGCAGTGAGGGACTAGCGGGGGGCACAGATACGCAGTATTTT
NA TRBJ2-5 TRBV4-3 NA CASSQELPGIGETQYF TGCGCCAGCAGCCAAGAACTACCGGGGATCGGGGAGACCCAGTACTTC
TRBD1 TRBJ1-1 TRBV5-5 NA CASSPGQHLGAFF TGTGCCAGCAGCCCGGGACAGCACCTCGGCGCTTTCTTT
TRBD1 TRBJ2-7 TRBV7-8 once CASSLGGQGEQYF TGTGCCAGCAGCTTAGGGGGACAGGGCGAGCAGTACTTC
NA TRBJ1-2 TRBV19 NA CASSPTEAGGYTF TGTGCCAGTAGCCCGACGGAGGCGGGTGGCTACACCTTC
NA TRBJ1-5 TRBV19 NA CASSSQGGQPQHF TGTGCCAGTAGTAGCCAGGGTGGGCAGCCCCAGCATTTT
NA TRBJ2-7 TRBV28 NA CASSSPGQTYEQYF TGTGCCAGCAGTTCCCCGGGACAAACCTACGAGCAGTACTTC
TRBD1 TRBJ1-2 TRBV4-2 NA CASSQDYRSTGAHYGYTF TGTGCCAGCAGCCAAGATTATCGCAGTACAGGGGCCCACTATGGCTACACCTTC
TRBD2 TRBJ2-1 TRBV6-6 NA CASSLLGTSRDEQFF TGTGCCAGCAGCCTCCTCGGGACTAGCAGGGATGAGCAGTTCTTC
NA TRBJ1-3 TRBV7-2 NA CASSLEGRGSGNTIYF TGTGCCAGCAGCTTAGAAGGGCGGGGCTCTGGAAACACCATATATTTT
TRBD1 TRBJ1-6 TRBV7-9 NA CSSSVAGTGNNSPLHF TGTTCCAGCAGCGTGGCCGGGACAGGAAATAATTCACCCCTCCACTTT
TRBD1 TRBJ1-2 TRBV28 NA CASSLGQGDSYTF TGTGCCAGCAGCCTCGGACAGGGGGACAGCTACACCTTC
NA TRBJ2-3 TRBV30 NA CAWSPPLVDTQYF TGTGCCTGGAGTCCGCCCCTAGTCGATACGCAGTATTTT
TRBD1 TRBJ1-4 TRBV28 few CASSTGAATNEKLFF TGTGCCAGCAGTACAGGGGCCGCAACTAATGAAAAACTGTTTTTT
TRBD1 TRBJ1-2 TRBV28 few CASSLLGGPTMNYGYTF TGTGCCAGCAGTTTATTAGGGGGCCCGACAATGAACTATGGCTACACCTTC
TRBD1 TRBJ2-1 TRBV7-2 few CASSFDRGSYNEQFF TGTGCCAGCAGCTTTGACAGGGGCTCCTACAATGAGCAGTTCTTC
NA TRBJ1-3 TRBV4-2 NA CASSQVGGTGNTIYF TGTGCCAGCAGCCAAGTGGGGGGAACTGGAAACACCATATATTTT
TRBD2 TRBJ2-5 TRBV28 NA CASRGLAEETQYF TGTGCCAGCCGAGGACTAGCCGAGGAGACCCAGTACTTC
NA TRBJ2-6 TRBV19 few CASSSTTSVGANVLTF TGTGCCAGTAGTTCAACGACTAGTGTTGGGGCCAACGTCCTGACTTTC
TRBD2 TRBJ2-1 TRBV7-9 few CASTLGLARNEQFF TGTGCCAGCACACTGGGACTAGCGAGGAATGAGCAGTTCTTC
NA TRBJ1-3 TRBV11-2 NA CASSSTWGDGNTIYF TGTGCCAGCAGCTCCACTTGGGGCGACGGAAACACCATATATTTT
NA TRBJ2-1 TRBV9 NA CASSYNNEQFF TGTGCCAGCAGCTACAACAATGAGCAGTTCTTC
TRBD1 TRBJ1-3 TRBV7-2 few CASSLDGTGAHSGNTIYF TGTGCCAGCAGCTTAGACGGGACAGGGGCTCACTCTGGAAACACCATATATTTT
TRBD1 TRBJ1-4 TRBV7-9 few CASSKEGGGQENEKLFF TGTGCCAGCAGCAAAGAAGGGGGGGGACAGGAAAATGAAAAACTGTTTTTT
TRBD1 TRBJ2-3 TRBV10-3 NA CAIRAEGATDTQYF TGTGCCATCAGGGCAGAGGGGGCCACAGATACGCAGTATTTT
NA TRBJ1-1 TRBV5-5 NA CASSLAVQRMFTEAFF TGTGCCAGCAGCTTGGCCGTTCAGCGGATGTTCACTGAAGCTTTCTTT
NA TRBJ1-6 TRBV10-1 NA CASSGGQQSPLHF TGCGCCAGCAGTGGGGGCCAACAGTCACCCCTCCACTTT
NA TRBJ2-7 TRBV5-1 NA CASSDVLQGTYSYEQYF TGCGCCAGCAGCGACGTACTTCAGGGGACCTACTCCTACGAGCAGTACTTC
NA TRBJ1-6 TRBV18 once CASSSLGPTVYNSPLHF TGTGCCAGCTCATCACTGGGGCCGACCGTCTATAATTCACCCCTCCACTTT
NA TRBJ1-6 TRBV27 NA CASRVGQAVSPLHF TGTGCCAGCAGGGTCGGCCAGGCTGTTTCACCCCTCCACTTT
NA TRBJ2-7 TRBV28 NA CASTDASTYEQYF TGTGCCAGCACCGATGCGAGTACCTACGAGCAGTACTTC
TRBD1 TRBJ1-6 TRBV28 NA CASSSPTGEYSPLHF TGTGCCAGCAGCTCCCCGACAGGGGAGTATTCACCCCTCCACTTT
TRBD1 TRBJ2-7 TRBV28 few CASSPTGAALYEQYF TGTGCCAGCAGTCCGACAGGGGCGGCCCTCTACGAGCAGTACTTC
TRBD1 TRBJ1-4 TRBV5-1 NA CASSPGQGVKTNEKLFF TGCGCCAGCAGCCCGGGACAGGGAGTTAAAACTAATGAAAAACTGTTTTTT
TRBD1 TRBJ2-7 TRBV6-6 few CASSYGQADYEQYF TGTGCCAGCAGTTACGGACAGGCGGACTACGAGCAGTACTTC
TRBD1 TRBJ1-2 TRBV19 NA CASTSGQGANGYTF TGTGCCAGTACCTCGGGACAGGGGGCGAATGGCTACACCTTC
TRBD1 TRBJ1-5 TRBV2 NA CASTGDRVYSNQPQHF TGTGCCAGCACAGGGGACAGGGTATATAGCAATCAGCCCCAGCATTTT
NA TRBJ1-6 TRBV4-3 once CASSQGQNNSPLHF TGCGCCAGCAGCCAAGGACAAAATAATTCACCCCTCCACTTT
NA TRBJ2-7 TRBV5-1 NA CASSRAEFAYEQYF TGCGCCAGCAGCCGCGCTGAATTCGCCTACGAGCAGTACTTC
NA TRBJ2-3 TRBV7-2 NA CASSPQGGSGTQYF TGTGCCAGCAGTCCGCAGGGGGGCTCAGGTACGCAGTATTTT
NA TRBJ2-5 TRBV2 once CASTGWGGPQETQYF TGTGCCAGCACCGGGTGGGGGGGCCCTCAAGAGACCCAGTACTTC
NA TRBJ2-5 TRBV29-1 NA CSVSNPSGGGQDQETQYF TGCAGCGTTTCAAACCCAAGTGGGGGGGGCCAAGATCAAGAGACCCAGTACTTC
TRBD1 TRBJ1-5 TRBV4-1 once CASSQDRDRNQPQHF TGCGCCAGCAGCCAGGACAGGGACCGCAATCAGCCCCAGCATTTT
NA TRBJ1-2 TRBV5-8 NA CASSLVYRVNGYTF TGTGCCAGCAGCTTGGTGTACAGGGTGAACGGCTACACCTTC
NA TRBJ2-2 TRBV4-3 once CASSQDVPRAAGELFF TGCGCCAGCAGCCAAGATGTCCCCAGGGCCGCCGGGGAGCTGTTTTTT
TRBD2 TRBJ2-7 TRBV27 once CASSVAGGLEQYF TGTGCCAGCAGTGTAGCGGGGGGGCTCGAGCAGTACTTC
TRBD2 TRBJ2-3 TRBV29-1 NA CSARTLAGGTDTQYF TGCAGCGCCCGCACTCTAGCGGGGGGCACAGATACGCAGTATTTT
NA TRBJ2-5 TRBV7-8 NA CASSLSRGRRETQYF TGTGCCAGCAGCCTCTCCAGGGGACGAAGAGAGACCCAGTACTTC
NA TRBJ2-7 TRBV29-1 once CSVRLIGSYEQYF TGCAGCGTTCGACTGATTGGCTCCTACGAGCAGTACTTC
NA TRBJ2-7 TRBV5-5 NA CASSLLNSRFIPRNEQYF TGTGCCAGCAGCTTGTTAAATTCTAGGTTTATCCCACGGAACGAGCAGTACTTC